This T cell receptor (beta chain) was captured by sequencing in a study of human T cells and chemical hapten exposure. From the RACE reads, TCRdb called clonotypes with MiXCR, one entry per CDR3 protein. The table has more than 250,000 distinct CDR3 sequences, 7.5% to 9% seen once. Specified time point: pre-sensitization, week 0. Sample treatment: therapeutic diphenylcyclopropenone sensitization with weekly scalp DPC. This clonotype was recorded many times. The sequence was obtained from a woman between 40 and 50 years old with alopecia areata. Some clones in this sample may be carry-over from other donors' samples. This sample comprised whole blood, obtained in connection with sensitization to the hapten diphenylcyclopropenone (DPC).

Here the CDR3 DNA reads TGTGCCAGCAGCCTAGGACAGGGGGCAGCTCAGCCCCAGCATTTT. Its translation is CASSLGQGAAQPQHF. This rearrangement joins TRBV2 to TRBJ1-5; 11 bases are a match to TRBD1. The germline CDR1 and CDR2 sequences are SNHLY and FYNNEI. V lost 6 bases, J lost 6 bases, and 7 bases stayed unmatched. The length of the CDR3 is 15 residues.